These 27 T cell receptor beta chains share one sample of origin, sequenced in a study of T cell responses to AZD1222 COVID-19 vaccine. The method was immunoSEQ multiplex PCR; TCRdb's version includes in-frame clones alone and lacks a portion of them. This sample has fewer than 250,000 clones, with approximately 92% found just once. The sequencing here drew on peripheral blood, taken on day 0 of AZD1222 vaccination. The receptors were gathered from an adult in good health.

This chain joins TRBV9 and TRBJ1-1; 8 bases map to TRBD1. With V trimmed by 0 bases and J by 2 bases, 9 bases remained unmatched. The CDR3 extends over 17 amino acids. Looked up from germline, CDR1 is SGDLS and CDR2 is YYNGEE. CDR3 region: CASSVGPATGGNTEAFF. The DNA for the CDR3 is TGTGCCAGCAGCGTAGGCCCCGCTACAGGGGGAAACACTGAAGCTTTCTTT.

The CDR3 region is CASSTPDRGSYNEQFF. The CDR3 region has the DNA TGTGCCAGCAGCACTCCGGACAGGGGCTCCTACAATGAGCAGTTCTTC. The rearrangement links TRBV13 to TRBJ2-1; 9 bases are a match to TRBD1. V was pared by 5 bases and J by 0 bases, with 5 bases of the junction left unmatched. The CDR3 loop spans 16 amino acids. Germline assignment: CDR1 PRHDT and CDR2 FYEKMQ (reference sequence). Full variable domain (outside the CDR3, taken from reference TRBV13 and TRBJ2-1): AAGVIQSPRHLIKEKRETATLKCYPIPRHDTVYWYQQGPGQDPQFLISFYEKMQSDKGSIPDRFSAQQFSDYHSELNMSSLELGDSALYFCASSTPDRGSYNEQFFGPGTRLTVL.

V usage is TRBV9 and J usage is TRBJ1-1; D not certain. The CDR3 is 13 amino acids. V was cut by 4 bases and J by 6 bases, with 13 bases left in between. The germline CDR1 and CDR2 sequences are SGDLS and YYNGEE. CDR3 sequence reads: CASSLPPSSEAFF. The DNA for the CDR3 is TGTGCCAGCAGCCTCCCCCCGTCTTCTGAAGCTTTCTTT.

The rearrangement uses TRBV5-5 and TRBJ2-7, with 10 bases aligning to TRBD1. Trimming cost V 2 bases and J 5 bases; bases outside gene matches: 7. The CDR3 runs to 15 residues. Germline V gene lookup returns CDR1 SGHKS and CDR2 YYEKEE (reference sequence). CDR3 protein: CASSLGQGVNHEQYF. CDR3 sequence (DNA): TGTGCCAGCAGCTTAGGACAGGGGGTAAACCACGAGCAGTACTTC. The full variable domain, completed using reference TRBV5-5 and TRBJ2-7, is DAGVTQSPTHLIKTRGQQVTLRCSPISGHKSVSWYQQVLGQGPQFIFQYYEKEERGRGNFPDRFSARQFPNYSSELNVNALLLGDSALYLCASSLGQGVNHEQYFGPGTRLTVT.

CDR3 in amino acids: CASSLWSGVRGTEAFF. The DNA of the CDR3 is TGTGCCAGCAGTTTATGGTCTGGGGTTAGGGGCACTGAAGCTTTCTTT. This rearrangement joins TRBV28 to TRBJ1-1; D may be TRBD1 (5 bases). The CDR3 is 16 amino acids. The V end lost 0 bases, the J end lost 4 bases, and 15 bases lay between the germline ends. The germline V gene encodes CDR1 MDHEN and CDR2 SYDVKM. The full variable domain, completed using reference TRBV28 and TRBJ1-1, is DVKVTQSSRYLVKRTGEKVFLECVQDMDHENMFWYRQDPGLGLRLIYFSYDVKMKEKGDIPEGYSVSREKKERFSLILESASTNQTSMYLCASSLWSGVRGTEAFFGQGTRLTVV.

The genes are TRBV2 and TRBJ2-3; the D is unclear. V shed 7 bases and J shed 2 bases, with 10 bases lying between them. The CDR3 has 13 amino acids. CDR1 SNHLY and CDR2 FYNNEI come from the germline V gene. In nucleotides, the CDR3 is TGTGCCAGCAAAGAGATTCCCACAGATACGCAGTATTTT. Amino acids: CASKEIPTDTQYF.

The genes are TRBV2 and TRBJ2-1; TRBD2 agrees at 8 bases. Trimming cost V 10 bases and J 1 base; bases outside gene matches: 9. The length of the CDR3 is 15 residues. Germline loops: CDR1 SNHLY, CDR2 FYNNEI. The CDR3 sequence is CATGGASGSYNEQFF. CDR3 bases: TGTGCCACCGGGGGGGCTAGCGGGTCCTACAATGAGCAGTTCTTC.

This chain links TRBV7-9 with TRBJ1-2; tentative D call: TRBD1 (6 bases). V lost 4 bases to trimming and J lost 1 base, with 10 bases between them. The CDR3 runs 14 residues. The germline gives CDR1 SEHNR, CDR2 FQNEAQ (reference sequence). DNA of the CDR3: TGTGCCAGCAGCTCAGGGGAGAGTAACTATGGCTACACCTTC. This encodes CASSSGESNYGYTF.

This rearrangement joins TRBV30 to TRBJ2-5; D not certain. This CDR3 is built from 11 residues. CDR1 and CDR2 (germline): GTSNPN, SVGIG (reference sequence). Trimming cost V 1 base and J 4 bases, with 4 bases left between them. CDR3 DNA sequence: TGTGCCTGGAGTGCCGGAGAGACCCAGTACTTC. Protein sequence: CAWSAGETQYF.

The chain links TRBV6-5 to TRBJ2-7, with unresolved D. The V end lost 0 bases, the J end lost 1 base, and 7 bases lay between the germline ends. Germline V gene data show CDR1 as MNHEY and CDR2 as SVGAGI. The CDR3 covers 14 residues. The CDR3 here is CASSYSGFSYEQYF. In DNA form, the CDR3 reads TGTGCCAGCAGTTACTCAGGATTTTCCTACGAGCAGTACTTC.

This sequence joins TRBV7-9 and TRBJ2-2; no firm D call. The CDR3 is made up of 15 amino acids. V shed 3 bases and J shed 5 bases, with 13 bases lying between them. From germline, CDR1 is SEHNR and CDR2 FQNEAQ (reference sequence). CDR3 sequence reads: CASSFGVYGTGELFF. CDR3 nucleotide sequence: TGTGCCAGCAGCTTTGGCGTCTACGGGACCGGGGAGCTGTTTTTT.

This chain links TRBV6-5 with TRBJ2-2, with TRBD1 matching 7 bases. The CDR3 loop spans 15 amino acids. V gave up 5 bases and J gave up 4 bases; unmatched junction bases: 7. Germline V gene lookup returns CDR1 MNHEY and CDR2 SVGAGI. CDR3 amino acids: CASSQQGRVTGELFF. The CDR3 DNA reads as TGTGCCAGCAGTCAACAGGGGCGGGTCACCGGGGAGCTGTTTTTT.

Points on this clone: This sample includes further DNA sequences coding for the same CDR3. The V gene is TRBV6-5, the J gene TRBJ1-1, with D maybe TRBD1 (6 bases). V lost 0 bases and J lost 0, with 8 bases in between. The length of the CDR3 is 15 residues. Germline CDR1 reads MNHEY; CDR2 reads SVGAGI. As DNA, the CDR3 is TGTGCCAGCAGTTACTCGGGGGCGATGAACACTGAAGCTTTCTTT. It yields the protein CASSYSGAMNTEAFF.

The chain carries TRBV5-1 and TRBJ2-7, with D hard to call. CDR1 is SGHRS and CDR2 is YFSETQ in the germline V gene. CDR3 length: 13 amino acids. V lost 3 bases and J lost 0, with 7 bases in between. CDR3 residues: CASSSGNSYEQYF. The CDR3, as DNA: TGCGCCAGCAGCTCCGGCAACTCCTACGAGCAGTACTTC.

The gene calls are TRBV10-3 and TRBJ2-1; 9 positions match TRBD1. The germline V gene encodes CDR1 ENHRY and CDR2 SYGVKD. The V segment lost 8 bases and the J segment 4 bases; nucleotides outside the gene matches: 3. The CDR3 length is 13 residues. This chain's CDR3 is CAIGTGSYNEQFF. The DNA for the CDR3 is TGTGCCATCGGGACAGGGAGTTACAATGAGCAGTTCTTC.

V and J are TRBV7-2 and TRBJ1-2; D is undetermined. The V and J ends lost 2 bases and 4 bases respectively, with 8 bases between them. The CDR3 has 13 amino acids. Germline V gives CDR1 SGHTA, CDR2 FQGNSA. The CDR3 bases are TGTGCCAGCAGCTTATTCCTGGCCTATGGCTACACCTTC. Translation: CASSLFLAYGYTF.

CDR3 residues: CASSQSRAGSDYGYTF. In nucleotides, the CDR3 is TGTGCCAGCAGCCAATCGAGGGCAGGGTCGGACTATGGCTACACCTTC. The rearrangement joins TRBV16 to TRBJ1-2, with a possible D match to TRBD1 (5 bases). V lost 0 bases and J 3 bases, leaving 14 bases between the germline ends. This CDR3 has 16 residues. CDR1 and CDR2 from the germline V gene are KGHSY and FQNENV.

The gene calls are TRBV5-4 and TRBJ2-5, with 9 bases aligning to TRBD2. V shed 4 bases and J 13 bases; nucleotides not matched to a gene: 20. CDR3 length: 16 amino acids. In germline, CDR1 is SGHNT, CDR2 YYREEE (reference sequence). The DNA of the CDR3 is TGTGCCAGCAGCGATAGAGGAGGTGCGGGGGGGCCGCCCCCGTACTTC. This translates into CASSDRGGAGGPPPYF.

The V gene is TRBV28, the J gene TRBJ1-5, with 11 positions matching TRBD1. The J segment lost 6 bases and the V segment lost 6 bases, leaving 4 bases of the junction unmatched. Germline V lookup: CDR1 MDHEN, CDR2 SYDVKM. The CDR3 loop spans 14 amino acids. CDR3 DNA sequence: TGTGCCAGCAGGAGGACAGGGGGCGGTCAGCCCCAGCATTTT. Amino acid sequence: CASRRTGGGQPQHF.

This clone was seen just once. The chain employs TRBV28 and TRBJ2-7; D is ambiguous. With 5 bases removed from V and 4 bases from J, the gap between germline ends came to 12 bases. Looked up from germline, CDR1 is MDHEN and CDR2 is SYDVKM. The CDR3 runs to 13 residues. The DNA for the CDR3 is TGTGCCAGCAGTCCGCCGGGTAGGTACGAGCAGTACTTC. Its translation is CASSPPGRYEQYF.

CDR3 sequence reads: CASSIRQGEQPQHF. The CDR3, as DNA: TGTGCCAGTAGTATTCGTCAGGGAGAGCAGCCCCAGCATTTT. The rearrangement uses TRBV19 and TRBJ1-5; D is perhaps TRBD1 (5 bases). The V gene lost 3 bases and the J gene lost 7 bases, with 13 bases spanning the gap. This CDR3 contains 14 residues. CDR1 is LNHDA and CDR2 is SQIVND in the germline V gene (reference sequence).

V gene TRBV5-1 combines with J gene TRBJ1-1; the D gene is possibly TRBD1 (5 bases). In germline, CDR1 is SGHRS, CDR2 YFSETQ. This CDR3 region has 14 residues. Trimming pared 6 bases from V and 3 bases from J, leaving 15 bases between. This CDR3 is CASTPPGGHTEAFF. The CDR3 DNA reads as TGCGCCAGCACCCCACCCGGGGGTCACACTGAAGCTTTCTTT.

This clone was seen a single time. The DNA for the CDR3 is TGTGCCAGCAGCCAAGGGGATCTATACTATGGCTACACCTTC. This sequence encodes CASSQGDLYYGYTF. The chain couples TRBV3-1 (or the pseudogene TRBV3-2) to TRBJ1-2; D is undetermined. CDR1 is LGHDT and CDR2 is YNNKEL in the germline V gene (reference sequence). The CDR3 consists of 14 residues. Trimming left V 1 base short and J 3 bases short, with 9 bases between.

The genes are TRBV14 and TRBJ2-5; D perhaps matches TRBD1 (5 bases). The germline V and J ends were trimmed by 1 base and 2 bases, with 14 bases remaining between them. This CDR3 region has 16 residues. CDR1 is SGHDN and CDR2 is FVKESK in the germline V gene. This CDR3 is CASSQVDSRRQETQYF. As DNA, the CDR3 is TGTGCCAGCAGCCAAGTAGACAGTCGAAGACAAGAGACCCAGTACTTC.

DNA of the CDR3: TGTGCCACCACAGGGGAAGGGGAAAAACTGTTTTTT. It translates to CATTGEGEKLFF. The V gene is TRBV2, the J gene TRBJ1-4, with TRBD1 matching 7 bases. Germline lookup yields CDR1 SNHLY and CDR2 FYNNEI. The V and J ends lost 10 bases and 8 bases, in that order; junction bases with no gene match: 7. CDR3 size: 12 residues.

The V and J genes are TRBV19 and TRBJ1-6; 8 bases map to TRBD1. J lost 6 bases, V lost 4 bases, and 2 bases had no gene match. The CDR3 is 14 amino acids. The germline gives CDR1 LNHDA, CDR2 SQIVND (reference sequence). DNA for the CDR3: TGTGCCAGTAGTAGTACAGGGGGTAATTCACCCCTCCACTTT. Amino acid sequence: CASSSTGGNSPLHF.

This CDR3 is CASSFAPGQGRGSPLHF. CDR3 nucleotide sequence: TGCGCCAGCAGTTTCGCCCCGGGACAGGGAAGAGGGTCACCCCTCCACTTT. V gene TRBV5-1 combines with J gene TRBJ1-6, with 9 bases lining up with TRBD1. There are 17 residues in the CDR3. V lost 5 bases to trimming and J lost 10 bases; unmatched junction nucleotides: 16. In germline, CDR1 is SGHRS, CDR2 YFSETQ.